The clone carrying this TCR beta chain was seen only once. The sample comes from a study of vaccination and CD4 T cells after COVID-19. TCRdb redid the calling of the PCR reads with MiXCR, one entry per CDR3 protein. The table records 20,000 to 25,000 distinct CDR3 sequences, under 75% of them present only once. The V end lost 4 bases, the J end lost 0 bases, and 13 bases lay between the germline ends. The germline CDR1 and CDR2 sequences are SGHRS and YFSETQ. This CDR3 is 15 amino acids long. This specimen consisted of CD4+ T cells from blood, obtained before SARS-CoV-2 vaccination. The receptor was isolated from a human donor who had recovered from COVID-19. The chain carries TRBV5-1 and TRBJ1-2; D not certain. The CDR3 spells CASSPQVRSNYGYTF. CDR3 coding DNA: TGCGCCAGCAGCCCCCAGGTCCGTTCTAACTATGGCTACACCTTC. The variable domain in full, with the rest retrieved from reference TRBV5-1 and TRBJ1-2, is KAGVTQTPRYLIKTRGQQVTLSCSPISGHRSVSWYQQTPGQGLQFLFEYFSETQRNKGNFPGRFSGRQFSNSRSEMNVSTLELGDSALYLCASSPQVRSNYGYTFGSGTRLTVV.